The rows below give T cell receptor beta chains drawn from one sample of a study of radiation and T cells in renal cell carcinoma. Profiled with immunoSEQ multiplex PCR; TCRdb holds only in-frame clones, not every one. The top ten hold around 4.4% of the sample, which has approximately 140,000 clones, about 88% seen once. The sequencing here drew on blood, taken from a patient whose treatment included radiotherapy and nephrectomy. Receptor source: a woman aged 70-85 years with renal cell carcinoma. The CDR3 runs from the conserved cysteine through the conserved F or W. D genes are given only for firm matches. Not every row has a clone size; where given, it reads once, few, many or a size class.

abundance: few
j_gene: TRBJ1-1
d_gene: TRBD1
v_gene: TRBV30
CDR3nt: TGTGCCTGGAGATACCGGGACAGGGAGAACACTGAAGCTTTCTTT
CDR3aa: CAWRYRDRENTEAFF

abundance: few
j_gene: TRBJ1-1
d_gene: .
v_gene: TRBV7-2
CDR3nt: TGTGCCAGCAGCTTAGGGGGTGCAAACAGAGCTGAAGCTTTCTTT
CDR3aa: CASSLGGANRAEAFF

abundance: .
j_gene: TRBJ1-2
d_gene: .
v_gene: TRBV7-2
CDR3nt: TGTGCCAGCAGCTTAGGAGCAGGTTATGGCTACACCTTC
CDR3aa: CASSLGAGYGYTF

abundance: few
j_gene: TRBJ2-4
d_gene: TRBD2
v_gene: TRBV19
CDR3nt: TGTGCCAGTAGATGGACTAGCGGGGTAGCCAAAAACATTCAGTACTTC
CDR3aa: CASRWTSGVAKNIQYF

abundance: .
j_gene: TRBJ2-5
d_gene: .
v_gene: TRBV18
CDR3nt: TGTGCCAGCTCATCGCTACAGAACCAAGAGACCCAGTACTTC
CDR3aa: CASSSLQNQETQYF

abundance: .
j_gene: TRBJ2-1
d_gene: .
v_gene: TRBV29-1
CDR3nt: TGCAGCGTGGGGGACTACAATGAGCAGTTCTTC
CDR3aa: CSVGDYNEQFF

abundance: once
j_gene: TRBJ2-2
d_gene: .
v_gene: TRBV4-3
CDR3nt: TGCGCCAGCAGCCAAGCCCACCCAACGGAGTTGAACACCGGGGAGCTGTTTTTT
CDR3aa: CASSQAHPTELNTGELFF

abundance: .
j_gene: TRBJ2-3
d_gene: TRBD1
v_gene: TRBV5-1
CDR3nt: TGCGCCAGCAGCTTGGAGGTGGGACAGATCACAGATACGCAGTATTTT
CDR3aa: CASSLEVGQITDTQYF

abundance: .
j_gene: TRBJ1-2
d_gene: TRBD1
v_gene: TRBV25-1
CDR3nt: TGTGCCAGCAGTCGACAGGGGGGTAACTATGGCTACACCTTC
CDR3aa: CASSRQGGNYGYTF

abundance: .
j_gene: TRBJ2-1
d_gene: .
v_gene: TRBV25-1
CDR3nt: TGTGCCAGCAGCCCACAGAAGGGGAACAATGAGCAGTTCTTC
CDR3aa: CASSPQKGNNEQFF

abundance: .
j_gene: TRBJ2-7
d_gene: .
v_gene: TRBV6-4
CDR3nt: TGTGCCAGCAGCCGGGACGCCGGGTACGAGCAGTACTTC
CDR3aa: CASSRDAGYEQYF

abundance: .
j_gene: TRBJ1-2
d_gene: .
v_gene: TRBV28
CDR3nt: TGTGCCAGCCGACAGCTGGGCTACACCTTC
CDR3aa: CASRQLGYTF

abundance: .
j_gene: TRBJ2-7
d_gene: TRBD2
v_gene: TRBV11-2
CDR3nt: TGTGCCAGCAGCACGACTAGCGGGGGGGCCCAGGGATACGAGCAGTACTTC
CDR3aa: CASSTTSGGAQGYEQYF

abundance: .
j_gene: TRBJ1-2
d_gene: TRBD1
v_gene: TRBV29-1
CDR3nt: TGCAGCGTTGAAGACGAGGAGGGGGCAGGATATGGCTACACCTTC
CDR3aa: CSVEDEEGAGYGYTF

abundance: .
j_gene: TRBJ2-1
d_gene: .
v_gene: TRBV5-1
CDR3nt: TGCGCCAGCAGTTACGTGACCCTAGCGGAGCAGTTCTTC
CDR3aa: CASSYVTLAEQFF

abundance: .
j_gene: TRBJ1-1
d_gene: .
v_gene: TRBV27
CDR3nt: TGTGCCAGCAGTCCCCAAACAGAGAACACTGAAGCTTTCTTT
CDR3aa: CASSPQTENTEAFF

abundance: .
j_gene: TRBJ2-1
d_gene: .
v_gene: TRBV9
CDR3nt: TGTGCCAGCAGCGCTACAGGGCAGGGCTACAATGAGCAGTTCTTC
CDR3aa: CASSATGQGYNEQFF

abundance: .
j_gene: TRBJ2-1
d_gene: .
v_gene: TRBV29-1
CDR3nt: TGCAGCGTTGAAACGCCACCCTCCTACAATGAGCAGTTCTTC
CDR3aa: CSVETPPSYNEQFF

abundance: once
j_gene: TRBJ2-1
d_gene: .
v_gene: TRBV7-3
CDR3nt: TGTGCCAGCAGCTTAATAGGGGGATCACCGAATGAGCAGTTCTTC
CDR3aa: CASSLIGGSPNEQFF

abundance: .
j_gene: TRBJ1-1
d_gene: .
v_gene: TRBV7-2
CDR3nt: TGTGCCAGCAGCTTAGCGGGGCCCACTGAAGCTTTCTTT
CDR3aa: CASSLAGPTEAFF

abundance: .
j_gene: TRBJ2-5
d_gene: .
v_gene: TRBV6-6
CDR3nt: TGTGCCAGCAGTTTTGGGGGGCCGGGAGAGACCCAGTACTTC
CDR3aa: CASSFGGPGETQYF

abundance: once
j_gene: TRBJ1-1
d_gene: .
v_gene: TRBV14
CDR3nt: TGTGCCAGCAGCCAGTCAACTAGGGTGGGAGCTTTCTTT
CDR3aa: CASSQSTRVGAFF

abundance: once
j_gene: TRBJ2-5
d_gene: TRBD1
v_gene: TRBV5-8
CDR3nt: TGTGCCAGCAGCTTGGCCGGGACAGGGGAGACCCAGTACTTC
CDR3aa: CASSLAGTGETQYF

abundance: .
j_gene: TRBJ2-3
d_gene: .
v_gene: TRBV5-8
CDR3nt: TGTGCCAGCAGCTTGCTTGGGGGGCGAGGGGATACGCAGTATTTT
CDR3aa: CASSLLGGRGDTQYF

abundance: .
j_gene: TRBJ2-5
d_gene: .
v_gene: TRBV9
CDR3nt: TGTGCCAGCAGCCCTAGCGAAGCCCGGGGGACCCAGTACTTC
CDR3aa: CASSPSEARGTQYF

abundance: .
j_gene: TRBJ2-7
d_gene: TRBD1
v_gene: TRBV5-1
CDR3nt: TGCGCCAGCAGCTGGACAGGGTTCTCCTACGAGCAGTACTTC
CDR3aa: CASSWTGFSYEQYF

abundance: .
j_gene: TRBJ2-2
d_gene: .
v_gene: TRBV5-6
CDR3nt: TGTGCCAGCAGCTTGGGCAGGGGCACCGGGGAGCTGTTTTTT
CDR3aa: CASSLGRGTGELFF

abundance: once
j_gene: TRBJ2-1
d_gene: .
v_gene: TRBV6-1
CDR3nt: TGTGCCAGCGCTATCACAGGGTACTCCTACAATGAGCAGTTCTTC
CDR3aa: CASAITGYSYNEQFF

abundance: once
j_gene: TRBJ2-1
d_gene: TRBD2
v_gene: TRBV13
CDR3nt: TGTGCCAGCAGCCCGGGGGGACTAGCGGGTAACAATGAGCAGTTCTTC
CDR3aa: CASSPGGLAGNNEQFF

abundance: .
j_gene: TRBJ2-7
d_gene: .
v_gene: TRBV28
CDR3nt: TGTGCCAGCAGACCGAACGGGACTCCCTACGAGCAGTACTTC
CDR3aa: CASRPNGTPYEQYF

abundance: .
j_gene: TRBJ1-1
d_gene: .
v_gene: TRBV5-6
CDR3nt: TGTGCCAGCGCTAGGGGGATGAACACTGAAGCTTTCTTT
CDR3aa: CASARGMNTEAFF

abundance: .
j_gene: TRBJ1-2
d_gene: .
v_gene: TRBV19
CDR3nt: TGTGCCAGTAGTATAATCCAGGGGCAGAGGGGCTACACCTTC
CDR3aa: CASSIIQGQRGYTF

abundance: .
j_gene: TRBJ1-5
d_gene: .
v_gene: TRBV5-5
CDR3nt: TGTGCCAGCAGCCCCCGGGGGACCCTAGATCAGCCCCAGCATTTT
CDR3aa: CASSPRGTLDQPQHF

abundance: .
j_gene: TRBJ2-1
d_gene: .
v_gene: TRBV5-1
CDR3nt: TGCGCCAGCAGCTCCTTAGGCTCCTACAATGAGCAGTTCTTC
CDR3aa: CASSSLGSYNEQFF

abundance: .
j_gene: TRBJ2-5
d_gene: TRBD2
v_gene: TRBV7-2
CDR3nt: TGTGCCAGCAGGTCGGGAGCGGGGGGAGGCGGAGAGACCCAGTACTTC
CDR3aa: CASRSGAGGGGETQYF

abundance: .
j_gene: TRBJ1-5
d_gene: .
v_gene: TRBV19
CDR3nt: TGTGCCAGTAGTATAGATGGGTCTGGTCAGCCCCAGCATTTT
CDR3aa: CASSIDGSGQPQHF

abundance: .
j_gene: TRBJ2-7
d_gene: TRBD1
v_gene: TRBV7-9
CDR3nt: TGTGCCAGCAGCTCCGGGACAGGGCGTCGAGAGCAGTACTTC
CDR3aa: CASSSGTGRREQYF

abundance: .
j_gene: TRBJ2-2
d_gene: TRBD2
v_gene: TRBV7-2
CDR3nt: TGTGCCAGCAGCGCCGGACTAGCGGGGGGCGCCAACACCGGGGAGCTGTTTTTT
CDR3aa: CASSAGLAGGANTGELFF

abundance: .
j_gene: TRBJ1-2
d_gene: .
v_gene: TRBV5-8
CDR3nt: TGTGCCAGCAGCTGGGACCCGGGACCGAGGGAGGGCTACACCTTC
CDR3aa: CASSWDPGPREGYTF

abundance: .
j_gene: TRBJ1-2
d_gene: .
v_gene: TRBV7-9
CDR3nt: TGTGCCAGCAGTTCTACCGGGGCCGCTAACTATGGCTACACCTTC
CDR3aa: CASSSTGAANYGYTF

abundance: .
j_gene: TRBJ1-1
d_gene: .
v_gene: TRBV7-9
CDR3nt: TGTGCCAGCAGCGCAGCAGTTGGTATGGGCACTGAAGCTTTCTTT
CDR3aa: CASSAAVGMGTEAFF

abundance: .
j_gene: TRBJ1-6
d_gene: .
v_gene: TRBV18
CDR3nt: TGTGCCAGCTCATCCCTCAGGCCACGGACTTCACCCCTCCACTTT
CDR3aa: CASSSLRPRTSPLHF

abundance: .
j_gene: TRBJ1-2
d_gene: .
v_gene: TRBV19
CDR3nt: TGTGCCAGTAGTTCCCGGGCCCTAAGGGGGTATGGCTACACCTTC
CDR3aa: CASSSRALRGYGYTF

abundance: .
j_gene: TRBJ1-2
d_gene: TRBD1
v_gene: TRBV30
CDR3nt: TGTGCCTGGAGTGTACGCTCCGGGCAGGGGGCTATTTATGGCTACACCTTC
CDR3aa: CAWSVRSGQGAIYGYTF

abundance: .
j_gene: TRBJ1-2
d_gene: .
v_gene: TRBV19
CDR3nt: TGTGCCAGTACCCCGCGAACAAGGGGGATTGGGCCAACGTATGGCTACACCTTC
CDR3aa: CASTPRTRGIGPTYGYTF

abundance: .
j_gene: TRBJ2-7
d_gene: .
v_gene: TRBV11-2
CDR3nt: TGTGCCAGCAGCCACAGCTCCTACGAGCAGTACTTC
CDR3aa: CASSHSSYEQYF